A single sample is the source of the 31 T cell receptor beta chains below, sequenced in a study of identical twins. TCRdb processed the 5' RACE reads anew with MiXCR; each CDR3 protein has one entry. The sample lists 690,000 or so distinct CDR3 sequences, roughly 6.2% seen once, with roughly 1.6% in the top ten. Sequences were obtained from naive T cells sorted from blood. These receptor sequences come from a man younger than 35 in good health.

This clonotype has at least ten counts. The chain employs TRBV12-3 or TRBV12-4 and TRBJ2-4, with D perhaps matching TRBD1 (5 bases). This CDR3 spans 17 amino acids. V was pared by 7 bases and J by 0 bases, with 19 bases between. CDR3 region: CASTGAPEAQAKNIQYF. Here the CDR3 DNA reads TGTGCCAGCACTGGGGCCCCAGAGGCGCAAGCCAAAAACATTCAGTACTTC.

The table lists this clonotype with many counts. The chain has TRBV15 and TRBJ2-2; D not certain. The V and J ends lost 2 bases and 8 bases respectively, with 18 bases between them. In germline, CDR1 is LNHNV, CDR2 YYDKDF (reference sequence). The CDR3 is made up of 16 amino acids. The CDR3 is CATSRNNPATPGELFF. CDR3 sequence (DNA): TGTGCCACCAGCAGAAATAACCCCGCTACACCGGGGGAGCTGTTTTTT.

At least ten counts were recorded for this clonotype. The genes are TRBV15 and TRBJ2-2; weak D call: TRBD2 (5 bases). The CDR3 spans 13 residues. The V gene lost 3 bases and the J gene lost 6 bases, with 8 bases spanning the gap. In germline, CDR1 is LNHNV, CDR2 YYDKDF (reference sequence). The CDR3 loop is CATSRGGPGELFF. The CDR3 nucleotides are TGTGCCACCAGCAGGGGCGGGCCCGGGGAGCTGTTTTTT.

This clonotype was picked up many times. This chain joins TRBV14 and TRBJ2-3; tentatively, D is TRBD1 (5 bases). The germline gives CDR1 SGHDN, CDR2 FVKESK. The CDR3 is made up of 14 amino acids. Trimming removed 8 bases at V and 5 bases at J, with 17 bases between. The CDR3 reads CASRPAGLGDTQYF. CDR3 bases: TGTGCCAGCCGCCCGGCAGGGCTCGGAGATACGCAGTATTTT.

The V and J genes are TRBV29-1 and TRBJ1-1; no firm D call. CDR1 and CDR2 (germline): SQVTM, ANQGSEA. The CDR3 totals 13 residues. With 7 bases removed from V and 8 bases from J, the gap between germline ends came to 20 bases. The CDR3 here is CSATADRPLEAFF. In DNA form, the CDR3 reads TGCAGCGCTACGGCTGATAGACCCTTAGAAGCTTTCTTT.

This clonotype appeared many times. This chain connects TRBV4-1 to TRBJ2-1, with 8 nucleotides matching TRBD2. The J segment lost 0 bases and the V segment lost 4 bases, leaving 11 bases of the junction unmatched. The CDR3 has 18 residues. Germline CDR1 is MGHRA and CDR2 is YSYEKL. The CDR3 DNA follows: TGCGCCAGCAGCCCGCTACTAGCGGAGATGAGCTCCTACAATGAGCAGTTCTTC. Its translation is CASSPLLAEMSSYNEQFF.

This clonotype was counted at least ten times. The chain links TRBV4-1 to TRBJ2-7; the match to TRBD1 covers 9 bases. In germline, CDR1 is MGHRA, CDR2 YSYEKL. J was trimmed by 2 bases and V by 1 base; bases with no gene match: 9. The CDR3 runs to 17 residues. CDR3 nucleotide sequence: TGCGCCAGCAGCCAAGTGTTAAGGACAGGGGAACCCTACGAGCAGTACGTC. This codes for CASSQVLRTGEPYEQYV.

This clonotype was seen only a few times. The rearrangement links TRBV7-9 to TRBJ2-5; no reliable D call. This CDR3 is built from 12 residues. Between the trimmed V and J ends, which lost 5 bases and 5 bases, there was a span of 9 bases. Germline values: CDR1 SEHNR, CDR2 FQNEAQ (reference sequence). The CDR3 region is CASSNNPETQYF. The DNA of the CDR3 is TGTGCCAGCAGCAATAACCCGGAGACCCAGTACTTC.

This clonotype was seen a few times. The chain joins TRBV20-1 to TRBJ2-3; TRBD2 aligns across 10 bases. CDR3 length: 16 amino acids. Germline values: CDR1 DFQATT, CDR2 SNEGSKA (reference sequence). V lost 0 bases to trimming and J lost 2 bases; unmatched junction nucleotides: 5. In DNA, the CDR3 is TGCAGTGCTAGAGATGGGACTAGCGACCCCACAGATACGCAGTATTTT. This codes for CSARDGTSDPTDTQYF.

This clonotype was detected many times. The CDR3 DNA follows: TGCGCCAGCAGCTCGACCCCGGGCTCCACAGATACGCAGTATTTT. Amino acids: CASSSTPGSTDTQYF. V is TRBV5-1 and J is TRBJ2-3; no reliable D call. Looked up from germline, CDR1 is SGHRS and CDR2 is YFSETQ. This CDR3 has 15 residues. Trimming left V 3 bases short and J 2 bases short, with 13 bases between. The full variable domain, in which reference TRBV5-1 and TRBJ2-3 provide the parts outside the CDR3, is KAGVTQTPRYLIKTRGQQVTLSCSPISGHRSVSWYQQTPGQGLQFLFEYFSETQRNKGNFPGRFSGRQFSNSRSEMNVSTLELGDSALYLCASSSTPGSTDTQYFGPGTRLTVL.

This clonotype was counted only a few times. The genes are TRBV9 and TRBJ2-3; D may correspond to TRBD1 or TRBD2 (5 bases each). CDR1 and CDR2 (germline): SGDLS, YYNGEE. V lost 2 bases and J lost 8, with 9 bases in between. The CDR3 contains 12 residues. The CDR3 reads CASSVGGGTQYF. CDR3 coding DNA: TGTGCCAGCAGCGTTGGTGGGGGTACGCAGTATTTT.

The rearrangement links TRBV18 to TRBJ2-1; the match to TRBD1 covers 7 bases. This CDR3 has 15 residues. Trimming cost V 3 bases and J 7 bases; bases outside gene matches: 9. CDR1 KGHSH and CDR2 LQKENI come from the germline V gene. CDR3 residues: CASSPRQGVKNEQFF. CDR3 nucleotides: TGTGCCAGCTCACCCAGACAGGGTGTAAAAAATGAGCAGTTCTTC.

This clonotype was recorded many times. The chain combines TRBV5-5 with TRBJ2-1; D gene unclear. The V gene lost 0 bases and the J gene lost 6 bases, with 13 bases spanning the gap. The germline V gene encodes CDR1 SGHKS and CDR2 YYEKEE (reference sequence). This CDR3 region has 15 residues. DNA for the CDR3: TGTGCCAGCAGCTTGGTTCTGGTAGATATCAATGAGCAGTTCTTC. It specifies CASSLVLVDINEQFF.

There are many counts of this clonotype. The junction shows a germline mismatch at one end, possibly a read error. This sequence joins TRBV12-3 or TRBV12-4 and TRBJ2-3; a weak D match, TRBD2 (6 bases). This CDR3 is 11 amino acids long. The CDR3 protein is CASSIAVTQYF. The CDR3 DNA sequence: TGTGCCAGCAGTATAGCGGTTACCCAGTATTTT.

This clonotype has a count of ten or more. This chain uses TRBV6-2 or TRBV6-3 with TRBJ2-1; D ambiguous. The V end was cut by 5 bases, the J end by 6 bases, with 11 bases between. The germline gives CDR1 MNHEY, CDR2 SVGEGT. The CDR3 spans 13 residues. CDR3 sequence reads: CASSLYSVNEQFF. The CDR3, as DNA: TGTGCCAGCAGTCTGTATTCAGTCAATGAGCAGTTCTTC.

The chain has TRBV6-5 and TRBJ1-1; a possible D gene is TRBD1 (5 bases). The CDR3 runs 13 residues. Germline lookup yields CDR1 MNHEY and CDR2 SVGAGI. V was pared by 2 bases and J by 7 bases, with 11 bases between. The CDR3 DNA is TGTGCCAGCAGTTACCGGGGACCAATTGAAGCTTTCTTT. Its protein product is CASSYRGPIEAFF.

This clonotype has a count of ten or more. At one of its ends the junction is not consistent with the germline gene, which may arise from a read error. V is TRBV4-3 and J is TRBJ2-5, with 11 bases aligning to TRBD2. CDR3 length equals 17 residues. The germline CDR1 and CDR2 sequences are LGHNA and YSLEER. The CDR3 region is CASSQGALAGGQESQYF. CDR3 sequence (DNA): TGCGCCAGCAGCCAAGGGGCCTTAGCGGGAGGGCAAGAGAGCCAGTACTTC.

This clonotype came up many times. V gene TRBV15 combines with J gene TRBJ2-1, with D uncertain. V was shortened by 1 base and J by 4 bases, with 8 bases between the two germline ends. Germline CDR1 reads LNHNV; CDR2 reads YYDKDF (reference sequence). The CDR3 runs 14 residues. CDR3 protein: CATSRGVGYNEQFF. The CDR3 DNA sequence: TGTGCCACCAGCAGAGGTGTGGGGTACAATGAGCAGTTCTTC.

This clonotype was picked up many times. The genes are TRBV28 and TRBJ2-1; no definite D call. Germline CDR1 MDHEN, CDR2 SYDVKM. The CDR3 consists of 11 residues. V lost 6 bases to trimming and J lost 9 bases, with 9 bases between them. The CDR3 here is CASRSRREQFF. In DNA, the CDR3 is TGTGCCAGCAGGTCCCGGCGTGAGCAGTTCTTC.

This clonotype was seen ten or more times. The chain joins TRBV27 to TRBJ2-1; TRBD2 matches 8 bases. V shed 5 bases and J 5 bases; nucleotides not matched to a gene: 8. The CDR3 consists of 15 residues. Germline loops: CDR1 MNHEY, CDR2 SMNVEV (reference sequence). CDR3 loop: CASSPGTRGNNEQFF. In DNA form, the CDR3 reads TGTGCCAGCAGTCCCGGGACTAGGGGAAACAATGAGCAGTTCTTC.

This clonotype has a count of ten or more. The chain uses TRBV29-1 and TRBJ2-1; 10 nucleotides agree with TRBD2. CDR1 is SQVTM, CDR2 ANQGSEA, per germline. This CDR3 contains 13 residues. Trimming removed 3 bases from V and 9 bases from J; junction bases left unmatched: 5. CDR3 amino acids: CSVDWSSGSEQFF. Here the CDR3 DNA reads TGCAGCGTTGATTGGTCTAGCGGGAGTGAGCAGTTCTTC.

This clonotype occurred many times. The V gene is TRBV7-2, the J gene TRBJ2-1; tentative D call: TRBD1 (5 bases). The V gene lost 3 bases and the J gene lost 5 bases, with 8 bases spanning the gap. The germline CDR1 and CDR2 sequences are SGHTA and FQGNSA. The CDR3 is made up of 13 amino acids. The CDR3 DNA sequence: TGTGCCAGCAGCTTTAGACAGAACAATGAGCAGTTCTTC. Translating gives CASSFRQNNEQFF.

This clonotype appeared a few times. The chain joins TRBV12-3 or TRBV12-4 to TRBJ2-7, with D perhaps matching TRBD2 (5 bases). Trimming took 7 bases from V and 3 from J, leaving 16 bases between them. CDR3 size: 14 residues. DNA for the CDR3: TGTGCCAGCACCGTTTCGGGGAGTTTCTACGAGCAGTACTTC. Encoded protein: CASTVSGSFYEQYF.

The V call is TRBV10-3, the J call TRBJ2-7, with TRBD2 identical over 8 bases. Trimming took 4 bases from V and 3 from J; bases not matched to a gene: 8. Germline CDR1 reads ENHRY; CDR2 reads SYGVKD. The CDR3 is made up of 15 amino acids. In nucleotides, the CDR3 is TGTGCCATCAGTGGGACTAGCCCGCTCCGCTACGAGCAGTACTTC. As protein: CAISGTSPLRYEQYF.

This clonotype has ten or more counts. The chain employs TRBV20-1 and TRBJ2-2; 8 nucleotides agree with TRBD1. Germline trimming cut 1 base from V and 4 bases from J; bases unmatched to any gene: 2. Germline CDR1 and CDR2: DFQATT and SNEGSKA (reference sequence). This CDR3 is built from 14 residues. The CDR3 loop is CSARVDRGTGELFF. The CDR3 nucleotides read TGCAGTGCTAGAGTTGACAGGGGCACCGGGGAGCTGTTTTTT.

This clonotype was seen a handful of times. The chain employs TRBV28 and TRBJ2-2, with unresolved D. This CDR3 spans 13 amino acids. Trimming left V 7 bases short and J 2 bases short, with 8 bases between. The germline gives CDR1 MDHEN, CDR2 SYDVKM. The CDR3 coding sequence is TGTGCCAGCACCGAGAAAAACACCGGGGAGCTGTTTTTT. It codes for CASTEKNTGELFF.

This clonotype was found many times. CDR3: CASSFDSTEAFF. CDR3 in DNA: TGTGCCAGCAGTTTTGACTCCACTGAAGCTTTCTTT. The chain combines TRBV6-5 with TRBJ1-1; D gene unclear. CDR1 and CDR2 (germline): MNHEY, SVGAGI. The CDR3 totals 12 residues. V lost 4 bases to trimming and J lost 4 bases, with 7 bases between them.

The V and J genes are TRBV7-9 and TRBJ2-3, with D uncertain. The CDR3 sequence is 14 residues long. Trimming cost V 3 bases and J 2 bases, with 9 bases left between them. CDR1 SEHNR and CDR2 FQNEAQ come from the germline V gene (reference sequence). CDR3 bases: TGTGCCAGCAGCTTCCGCGAGATCACAGATACGCAGTATTTT. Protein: CASSFREITDTQYF.

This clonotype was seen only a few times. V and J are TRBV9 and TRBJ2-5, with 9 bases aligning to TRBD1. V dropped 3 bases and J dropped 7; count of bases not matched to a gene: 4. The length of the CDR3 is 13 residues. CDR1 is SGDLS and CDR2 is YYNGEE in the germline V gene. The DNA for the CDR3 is TGTGCCAGCAGCGAACAGGGGGCTGGGACCCAGTACTTC. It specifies CASSEQGAGTQYF.

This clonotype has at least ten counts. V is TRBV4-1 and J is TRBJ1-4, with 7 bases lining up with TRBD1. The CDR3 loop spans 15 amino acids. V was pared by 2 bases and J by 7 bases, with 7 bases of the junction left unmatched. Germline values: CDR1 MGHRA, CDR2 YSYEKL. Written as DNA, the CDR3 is TGCGCCAGCAGCCAACAACAGGGGACTGGTGAAAAACTGTTTTTT. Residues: CASSQQQGTGEKLFF.

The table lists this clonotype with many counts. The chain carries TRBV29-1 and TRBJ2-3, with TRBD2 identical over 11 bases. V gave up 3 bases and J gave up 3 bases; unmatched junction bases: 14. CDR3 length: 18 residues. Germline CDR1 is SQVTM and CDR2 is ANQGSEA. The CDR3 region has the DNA TGCAGCGTTGATAGCTTGGTCACTAGCGGGGGACTAACAGATACGCAGTATTTT. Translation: CSVDSLVTSGGLTDTQYF.